A single sample gave rise to the 25 T cell receptor beta chains below, sequenced in a study of brain T cells in children with intractable seizures. Noted time point: blood from clinic visit 5 months post-surgery; TSC patient then seizure free. Assay: immunoSEQ multiplex PCR; the TCRdb copy retains only in-frame clones and omits some. The sample consists of about 320,000 clones, roughly 93% of them appearing once. The sample in question was peripheral blood, obtained 4 to 5 months after surgery. Receptors originate from a boy younger than two with tuberous sclerosis and intractable seizures.

The V gene is TRBV7-8, the J gene TRBJ1-2; D might be TRBD1 (5 bases). Trimming pared 5 bases from V and 8 bases from J, leaving 18 bases between. This CDR3 has 14 residues. The V gene's germline CDR1 is SGHVS and CDR2 FQNEAQ. CDR3 sequence: CASSSTGDLFGYTF. CDR3 nucleotides: TGTGCCAGCAGCAGTACAGGAGACCTTTTCGGCTACACCTTC.

The chain uses TRBV25-1 and TRBJ2-5; maybe TRBD1 (6 bases). Germline values: CDR1 MGHDK, CDR2 SYGVNS. This CDR3 region has 13 residues. Trimming stripped 6 bases from V and 1 base from J, with 9 bases between. This CDR3 is CASSRQVQETQYF. The CDR3, as DNA: TGTGCCAGCAGCCGACAGGTCCAAGAGACCCAGTACTTC.

The count of this clone is one. The chain employs TRBV5-1 and TRBJ1-1; TRBD1 aligns across 8 bases. J gave up 8 bases and V 2 bases, and 8 bases lay outside the gene matches. CDR1 SGHRS and CDR2 YFSETQ come from the germline V gene. The CDR3 runs 14 residues. CDR3 in DNA: TGCGCCAGCAGCTTTACAGGGGGAACGGCAGAAGCTTTCTTT. It yields the protein CASSFTGGTAEAFF.

The V and J genes are TRBV27 and TRBJ1-1, with unresolved D. The CDR3 is 12 amino acids. With 5 bases removed from V and 8 bases from J, the gap between germline ends came to 12 bases. The germline V gene encodes CDR1 MNHEY and CDR2 SMNVEV (reference sequence). CDR3 sequence: CASSIPTGEAFF. The DNA of the CDR3 is TGTGCCAGCAGTATCCCCACCGGGGAAGCTTTCTTT.

The chain carries TRBV30 and TRBJ2-7; no reliable D call. CDR1 and CDR2 from the germline V gene are GTSNPN and SVGIG (reference sequence). The length of the CDR3 is 12 residues. Trimming removed 7 bases at V and 5 bases at J, with 15 bases between. This chain's CDR3 is CASDPVGNEQYF. CDR3 DNA sequence: TGTGCCTCCGACCCGGTAGGAAACGAGCAGTACTTC. The variable domain in full, completed from reference TRBV30 and TRBJ2-7, reads SQTIHQWPATLVQPVGSPLSLECTVEGTSNPNLYWYRQAAGRGLQLLFYSVGIGQISSEVPQNLSASRPQDRQFILSSKKLLLSDSGFYLCASDPVGNEQYFGPGTRLTVT.

CDR3 sequence (DNA): TGTGCCAGCAGCCTACAACGGGAGGGCCAGGACGAGCAGTTCTTC. Translating gives CASSLQREGQDEQFF. The chain recombines TRBV2 with TRBJ2-1, with 8 bases that match TRBD2. The CDR3 sequence is 15 residues long. V shed 6 bases, J shed 10 bases, and the junction held 14 bases outside the gene matches. The germline V gene has CDR1 SNHLY and CDR2 FYNNEI.

The CDR3 here is CASSLSPWGLAGESGELFF. The DNA of the CDR3 is TGTGCCAGCAGCTTATCCCCCTGGGGACTAGCGGGAGAGTCCGGGGAGCTGTTTTTT. The chain links TRBV11-2 to TRBJ2-2; 14 positions match TRBD2. The junction had 11 bases not matched to a gene; V was cut back by 2 bases and J by 6 bases. Germline V lookup: CDR1 SGHAT, CDR2 FQNNGV. The CDR3 spans 19 residues.

J is TRBJ1-4 and V is TRBV2, with TRBD1 as a possible D gene (5 bases). Germline loops: CDR1 SNHLY, CDR2 FYNNEI. V gave up 7 bases and J gave up 7 bases, with 10 bases separating them. This CDR3 contains 12 residues. The CDR3 DNA reads TGTGCCAGCACCAGGGAACGTGAAAAACTGTTTTTT. It specifies CASTREREKLFF.

The chain carries TRBV9 and TRBJ2-3; TRBD2 agrees at 9 bases. This CDR3 is built from 17 residues. J lost 0 bases, V lost 3 bases, and 8 bases had no gene match. Germline V gene lookup returns CDR1 SGDLS and CDR2 YYNGEE. CDR3 bases: TGTGCCAGCAGCGCAACATGGACTAGCGACAGCACAGATACGCAGTATTTT. Translated: CASSATWTSDSTDTQYF.

The V call is TRBV27, the J call TRBJ2-2, with D uncertain. The CDR3 runs 12 residues. CDR1 is MNHEY and CDR2 is SMNVEV in the germline V gene (reference sequence). Trimming took 7 bases from V and 5 from J, leaving 8 bases between them. Written as DNA, the CDR3 is TGTGCCAGCAAAGAGAGGACCGGGGAGCTGTTTTTT. The encoded protein is CASKERTGELFF.

The CDR3 here is CASSPGQGQFF. DNA of the CDR3: TGTGCCAGCAGTCCCGGACAAGGGCAGTTCTTC. This sequence joins TRBV27 and TRBJ2-1; D perhaps matches TRBD1 (5 bases). Per the germline V gene, CDR1 is MNHEY and CDR2 is SMNVEV (reference sequence). There are 11 residues in the CDR3. The ends were cut back, 5 bases at V and 12 bases at J, with 11 bases in the middle.

V gene TRBV6-6 combines with J gene TRBJ2-1, with 16 nucleotides matching TRBD2. The CDR3 spans 16 residues. J was trimmed by 13 bases and V by 5 bases; bases with no gene match: 11. Germline V gene sequence: CDR1 MNHNY, CDR2 SVGAGI (reference sequence). The DNA for the CDR3 is TGTGCCAGCAGTCCACCGGGACTAGCGGGGGGGCCTGAACAGTTCTTC. It encodes CASSPPGLAGGPEQFF.

The chain has TRBV5-6 and TRBJ2-5; tentatively, D is TRBD2 (5 bases). CDR3 size: 15 residues. Germline lookup yields CDR1 SGHDT and CDR2 YYEEEE. Between the trimmed V and J ends, which lost 2 bases and 2 bases, there was a span of 13 bases. This chain's CDR3 is CASSFPGYGQETQYF. The CDR3 coding sequence is TGTGCCAGCAGCTTCCCGGGGTACGGACAAGAGACCCAGTACTTC.

The chain has TRBV10-3 and TRBJ1-1; possible D gene TRBD1, 6 bases. Trimming shortened V by 1 base and J by 8 bases, and 17 bases separated the two germline ends. The CDR3 contains 15 residues. The germline V gene has CDR1 ENHRY and CDR2 SYGVKD. The CDR3 protein is CAISEYRDGPQEAFF. CDR3 nucleotide sequence: TGTGCCATCAGTGAGTACAGGGATGGTCCCCAGGAAGCTTTCTTT.

The CDR3 DNA reads as TGTGCCAGCAGCGGAGCGGGGCTGAACACCGGGGAGCTGTTTTTT. It is translated as CASSGAGLNTGELFF. The V call is TRBV13, the J call TRBJ2-2; 7 nucleotides line up with TRBD2. The CDR3 length is 15 residues. Germline values: CDR1 PRHDT, CDR2 FYEKMQ (reference sequence). Trimming cost V 5 bases and J 1 base; bases outside gene matches: 4.

On this clone itself: The sample contains more than one DNA sequence encoding this CDR3. The J gene is TRBJ1-2, the V gene TRBV7-9; perhaps TRBD1 as D (6 bases). V was pared by 1 base and J by 7 bases, with 10 bases between. The CDR3 has 13 amino acids. Germline lookup yields CDR1 SEHNR and CDR2 FQNEAQ (reference sequence). The CDR3 coding sequence is TGTGCCAGCAGCTTAGGACAGGCTCGTGGCTACACCTTC. Protein: CASSLGQARGYTF. Filled out from reference TRBV7-9 and TRBJ1-2, the complete variable domain reads DTGVSQNPRHKITKRGQNVTFRCDPISEHNRLYWYRQTLGQGPEFLTYFQNEAQLEKSRLLSDRFSAERPKGSFSTLEIQRTEQGDSAMYLCASSLGQARGYTFGSGTRLTVV.

Worth noting for this clone: The germline gene is not matched at one end of the junction; a read error may be the cause. The V and J genes are TRBV12-5 and TRBJ1-2; TRBD1 matches at 7 bases. In germline, CDR1 is LGHNT, CDR2 FRNRAP. The CDR3 totals 14 residues. The CDR3: CASGPGDRNSVAAF. The CDR3 region has the DNA TGTGCTAGTGGTCCTGGGGACAGAAATTCGGTAGCCGCCTTC.

In the case of this clone: This specimen includes other DNA sequences encoding the same CDR3. V usage is TRBV12-3 or TRBV12-4 and J usage is TRBJ2-5; D gene ambiguous. The V gene lost 1 base and the J gene lost 3 bases, with 6 bases spanning the gap. The CDR3 contains 13 residues. The CDR3 DNA sequence: TGTGCCAGCAGTTTAGGACTGAAAGAGACCCAGTACTTC. Its protein product is CASSLGLKETQYF.

A single count supports this clone. The genes are TRBV6-5 and TRBJ2-5; 9 bases are shared with TRBD2. This CDR3 has 15 residues. Germline values: CDR1 MNHEY, CDR2 SVGAGI. V lost 9 bases and J lost 2; bases outside the gene matches: 10. CDR3 DNA sequence: TGTGCCAGTTATGGCGGGGGGGCTGAGCAAGAGACCCAGTACTTC. Protein: CASYGGGAEQETQYF.

The chain uses TRBV11-3 and TRBJ2-7, with 9 bases matching TRBD1. The CDR3 covers 15 residues. V lost 1 base and J lost 5; bases outside the gene matches: 6. From germline, CDR1 is SGHNT and CDR2 YENEEA. The DNA of the CDR3 is TGTGCCAGCAGCTTAGGCGCTGACAGGGGGAACGAGCAGTACTTC. Translating gives CASSLGADRGNEQYF. Supplemented by reference TRBV11-3 and TRBJ2-7, the full variable domain reads EAGVVQSPRYKIIEKKQPVAFWCNPISGHNTLYWYLQNLGQGPELLIRYENEEAVDDSQLPKDRFSAERLKGVDSTLKIQPAELGDSAVYLCASSLGADRGNEQYFGPGTRLTVT.

This chain links TRBV28 with TRBJ2-1; 7 positions match TRBD1. V lost 7 bases, J lost 6 bases, and 3 bases stayed unmatched. Germline assignment: CDR1 MDHEN and CDR2 SYDVKM. This CDR3 contains 12 residues. CDR3 in DNA: TGTGCCAGCACGGGACAGTCCAATGAGCAGTTCTTC. Translated: CASTGQSNEQFF.

This clone has only one observation. The chain has TRBV30 and TRBJ2-2; the D gene is possibly TRBD1 (6 bases). The CDR3 consists of 16 residues. Germline CDR1 is GTSNPN and CDR2 is SVGIG (reference sequence). Trimming cost V 5 bases and J 3 bases, with 19 bases left between them. This CDR3 reads CAWGTEGVRDTGELFF. The CDR3 DNA follows: TGTGCCTGGGGGACCGAGGGGGTTCGTGACACCGGGGAGCTGTTTTTT.

This chain joins TRBV4-2 and TRBJ2-1; TRBD2 aligns across 10 bases. This CDR3 has 20 amino acids. V lost 1 base, J lost 0 bases, and 12 bases stayed unmatched. Germline CDR1 reads LGHNA; CDR2 reads YNFKEQ. In DNA form, the CDR3 reads TGTGCCAGCAGCCAAGGAAGGGTGGCTAGCGGGAGCCTCTCCTACAATGAGCAGTTCTTC. The encoded protein is CASSQGRVASGSLSYNEQFF.

The rearrangement uses TRBV12-3 or TRBV12-4 and TRBJ1-2; possibly TRBD1 for D (5 bases). Trimming shortened V by 3 bases and J by 4 bases, and 9 bases separated the two germline ends. CDR3 length equals 13 residues. CDR3 sequence: CASSLGLIYGYTF. The CDR3, as DNA: TGTGCCAGCAGTTTGGGACTCATCTATGGCTACACCTTC.

V is TRBV13 and J is TRBJ2-7; 12 nucleotides align to TRBD2. CDR3 size: 17 residues. Per the germline V gene, CDR1 is PRHDT and CDR2 is FYEKMQ (reference sequence). V lost 6 bases to trimming and J lost 5 bases; unmatched junction nucleotides: 14. CDR3 loop: CASSPGLAGGPLNEQYF. The DNA of the CDR3 is TGTGCCAGCAGTCCGGGGCTAGCGGGGGGGCCGTTAAACGAGCAGTACTTC. Combining the CDR3 with reference TRBV13 and TRBJ2-7 gives the whole variable domain AAGVIQSPRHLIKEKRETATLKCYPIPRHDTVYWYQQGPGQDPQFLISFYEKMQSDKGSIPDRFSAQQFSDYHSELNMSSLELGDSALYFCASSPGLAGGPLNEQYFGPGTRLTVT.